The entry below describes one TCR beta chain. The sample originates from a study of T cells expressing NK-cell markers. Each CDR3 protein gets one entry in TCRdb, which reprocessed the 5' RACE reads and gives no DNA. This sample contains about 460,000 distinct CDR3 sequences. CDR1 and CDR2 from the germline V gene are SGHNT and YENEEA. CDR3 length: 15 amino acids. Sequenced material: blood T cells: a sorted CD56 or NKG2C T cell subset, CD4+ or CD8+ T cells, or bulk PBMC T cells (not recorded which). This receptor was obtained from a woman aged 45-65 years in good health. The chain has TRBV11-3 and TRBJ2-2. CDR3 loop: CASSLGPANTGELFF.